This is a list of T cell receptor beta chains from one sample in a study of blood T cells in healthy people across ages. MiXCR was run by TCRdb on the 5' RACE reads, yielding one entry per CDR3 protein. Of about 1,600,000 distinct CDR3 sequences in the sample, 40% to 50% were seen once. Source material: blood. These receptors all come from a woman under 30 in good health. CDR3s include the opening cysteine and the closing phenylalanine or tryptophan. Each record gives: D gene, V gene, J gene, clone size, CDR3 protein, CDR3 DNA. A D gene is named only where the DNA matches it firmly. Not every row has a clone size; where given, it reads once, few, many or a size class.

NA	TRBV20-1	TRBJ2-7	NA	CSANRAVEGVEEQYF	TGCAGTGCTAACCGAGCGGTAGAGGGGGTTGAAGAGCAGTACTTC
TRBD2	TRBV20-1	TRBJ2-7	NA	CSARVTSGKTYEQYF	TGCAGTGCTAGAGTGACTAGCGGGAAGACCTACGAGCAGTACTTC
NA	TRBV20-1	TRBJ1-6	NA	CSARTRGSTVNSPLHF	TGCAGTGCTAGAACCCGCGGATCGACAGTAAATTCACCCCTCCACTTT
TRBD1	TRBV4-1	TRBJ1-4	NA	CASSQGVDRDNEKLFF	TGCGCCAGCAGCCAGGGGGTAGACAGGGATAATGAAAAACTGTTTTTT
TRBD2	TRBV6-1	TRBJ2-7	NA	CASSPPGGVDEQYF	TGTGCCAGCAGTCCTCCGGGGGGTGTGGACGAGCAGTACTTC
TRBD2	TRBV3-1	TRBJ2-7	NA	CASSQGSGIGNEQYF	TGTGCCAGCAGCCAAGGTAGCGGGATTGGTAACGAGCAGTACTTC
NA	TRBV20-1	TRBJ2-3	NA	CSARDESGKDTQYF	TGCAGTGCTAGAGACGAATCAGGAAAAGATACGCAGTATTTT
NA	TRBV6-5	TRBJ2-3	few	CASSYSRDTSSTDTQYF	TGTGCCAGCAGTTACTCTAGGGACACTAGTAGCACAGATACGCAGTATTTT
NA	TRBV5-1	TRBJ1-6	few	CASSLGKNSPLHF	TGCGCCAGCAGCTTGGGCAAGAATTCACCCCTCCACTTT
TRBD1	TRBV6-5	TRBJ2-5	many	CASSWGQFGETQYF	TGTGCCAGCAGTTGGGGACAGTTTGGAGAGACCCAGTACTTC